This TCR beta chain was recorded in a study of beta chain features in type 1 diabetes. About the study: All samples combined gave roughly 110,000,000 sorted cells for examination. Notes on the study in general: Small HLA sub-analyses could not settle whether HLA shapes TCRB rearrangement. More deletions and fewer insertions at VDJ junctions were seen in type 1 diabetes patients.

Reverse transcription of all isolated RNA meant that expressed TCRB transcripts were sequenced. Profiled with immunoSEQ multiplex PCR; TCRdb holds only in-frame clones, not every one. The sample yields roughly 170,000 clones, about 13% seen once. Worth noting for this clone: Its target is unknown.

Germline CDR1 is SNHLY and CDR2 is FYNNEI. The CDR3 has 12 amino acids. The J segment lost 7 bases and the V segment lost 6 bases, leaving 5 bases of the junction unmatched. V gene TRBV2 combines with J gene TRBJ2-5; TRBD2 aligns across 7 bases. The sequenced material came from central memory CD4+ T cells from blood. The sequence came from a woman under 30 in good health. The CDR3 DNA reads TGTGCCAGCAGCGCTAGACTAGCGACCCAGTACTTC. Translated, it gives CASSARLATQYF.